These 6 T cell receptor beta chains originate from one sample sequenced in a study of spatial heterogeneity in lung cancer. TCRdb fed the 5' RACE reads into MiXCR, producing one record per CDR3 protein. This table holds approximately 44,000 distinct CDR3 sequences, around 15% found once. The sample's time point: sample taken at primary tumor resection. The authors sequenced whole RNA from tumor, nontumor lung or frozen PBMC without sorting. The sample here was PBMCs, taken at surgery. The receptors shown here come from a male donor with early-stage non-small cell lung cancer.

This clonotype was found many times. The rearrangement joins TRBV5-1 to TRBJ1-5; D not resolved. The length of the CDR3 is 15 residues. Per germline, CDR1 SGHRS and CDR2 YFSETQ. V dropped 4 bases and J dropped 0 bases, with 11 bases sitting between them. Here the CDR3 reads CASSPQLGSNQPQHF. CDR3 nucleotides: TGCGCCAGCAGCCCCCAGCTTGGTAGCAATCAGCCCCAGCATTTT.

The CDR3 spells CASSSVFGAWTDTQYF. The CDR3 bases are TGTGCCAGCAGCTCTGTCTTCGGCGCGTGGACAGATACGCAGTATTTT. The rearrangement links TRBV27 to TRBJ2-3; D gene uncertain. V was shortened by 6 bases and J by 3 bases, with 19 bases between the two germline ends. CDR1 MNHEY and CDR2 SMNVEV come from the germline V gene (reference sequence). This CDR3 is built from 16 residues.

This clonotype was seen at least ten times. This CDR3 is CASEARSEEKLFF. Here the CDR3 DNA reads TGTGCCAGCGAAGCCCGAAGTGAGGAAAAACTGTTTTTT. The chain combines TRBV28 with TRBJ1-4; no definite D call. Germline loops: CDR1 MDHEN, CDR2 SYDVKM. V was shortened by 8 bases and J by 8 bases, with 15 bases between the two germline ends. This CDR3 comprises 13 residues.

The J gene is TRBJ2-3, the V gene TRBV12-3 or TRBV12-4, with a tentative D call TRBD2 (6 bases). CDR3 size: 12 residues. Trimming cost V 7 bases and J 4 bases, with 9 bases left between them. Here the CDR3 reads CASKRGSDTQYF. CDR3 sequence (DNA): TGTGCCAGCAAACGGGGGTCAGATACGCAGTATTTT.

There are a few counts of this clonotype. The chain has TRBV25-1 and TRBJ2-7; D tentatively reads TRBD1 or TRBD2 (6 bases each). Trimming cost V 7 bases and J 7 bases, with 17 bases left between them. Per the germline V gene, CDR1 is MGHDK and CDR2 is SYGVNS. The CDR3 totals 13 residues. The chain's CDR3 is CASNPRGTGEQYF. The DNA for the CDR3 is TGTGCCAGCAACCCAAGGGGGACTGGAGAGCAGTACTTC.

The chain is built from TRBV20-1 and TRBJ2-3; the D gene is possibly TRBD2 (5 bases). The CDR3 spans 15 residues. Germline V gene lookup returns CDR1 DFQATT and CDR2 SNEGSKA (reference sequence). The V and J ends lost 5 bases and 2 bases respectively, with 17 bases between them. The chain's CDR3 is CSAQRPSGVTDTQYF. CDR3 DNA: TGCAGTGCTCAACGTCCCTCCGGGGTCACAGATACGCAGTATTTT.